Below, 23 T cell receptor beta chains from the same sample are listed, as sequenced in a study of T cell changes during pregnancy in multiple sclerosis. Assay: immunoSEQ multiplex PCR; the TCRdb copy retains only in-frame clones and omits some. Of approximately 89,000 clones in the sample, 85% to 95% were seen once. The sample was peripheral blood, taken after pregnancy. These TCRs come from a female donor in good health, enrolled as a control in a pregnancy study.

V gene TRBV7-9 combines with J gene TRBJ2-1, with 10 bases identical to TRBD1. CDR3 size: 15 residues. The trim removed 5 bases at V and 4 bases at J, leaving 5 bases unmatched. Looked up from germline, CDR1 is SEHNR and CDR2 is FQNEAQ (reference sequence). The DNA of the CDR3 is TGTGCCAGCAGCACGACAGGGGGCGCATACAATGAGCAGTTCTTC. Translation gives CASSTTGGAYNEQFF.

CDR3 in amino acids: CASSMGTGAYEQYF. CDR3 nucleotide sequence: TGTGCCAGTAGTATGGGGACAGGAGCCTACGAGCAGTACTTC. The rearrangement joins TRBV19 to TRBJ2-7; 8 bases match TRBD1. The CDR3 runs 14 residues. Germline CDR1 is LNHDA and CDR2 is SQIVND (reference sequence). V lost 3 bases, J lost 2 bases, and 3 bases stayed unmatched.

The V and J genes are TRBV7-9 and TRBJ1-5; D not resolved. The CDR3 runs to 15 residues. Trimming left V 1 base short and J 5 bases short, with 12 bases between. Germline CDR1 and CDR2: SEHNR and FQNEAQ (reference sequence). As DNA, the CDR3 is TGTGCCAGCAGCTTAGTTCTGCCGGGAGATCAGCCCCAGCATTTT. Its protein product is CASSLVLPGDQPQHF.

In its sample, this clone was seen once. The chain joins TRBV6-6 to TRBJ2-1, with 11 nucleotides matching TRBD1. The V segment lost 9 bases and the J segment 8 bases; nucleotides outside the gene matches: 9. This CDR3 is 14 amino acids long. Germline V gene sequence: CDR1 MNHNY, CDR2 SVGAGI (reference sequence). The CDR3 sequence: CASRTRTGGYEQFF. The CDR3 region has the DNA TGTGCCAGTCGGACAAGGACAGGGGGCTATGAGCAGTTCTTC.

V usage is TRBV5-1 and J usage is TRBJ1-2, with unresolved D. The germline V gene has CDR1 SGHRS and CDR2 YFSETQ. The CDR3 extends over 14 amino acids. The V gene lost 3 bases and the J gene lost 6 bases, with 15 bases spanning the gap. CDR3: CASSSLGGSDGYTF. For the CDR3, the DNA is TGCGCCAGCAGCTCTTTGGGAGGGAGCGATGGCTACACCTTC.

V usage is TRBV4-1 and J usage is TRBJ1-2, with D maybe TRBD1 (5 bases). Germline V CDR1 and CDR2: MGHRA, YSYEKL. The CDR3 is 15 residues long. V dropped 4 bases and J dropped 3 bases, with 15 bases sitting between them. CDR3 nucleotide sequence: TGCGCCAGCAGCCCCGTCGGGGGGGTGGACTATGGCTACACCTTC. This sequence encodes CASSPVGGVDYGYTF.

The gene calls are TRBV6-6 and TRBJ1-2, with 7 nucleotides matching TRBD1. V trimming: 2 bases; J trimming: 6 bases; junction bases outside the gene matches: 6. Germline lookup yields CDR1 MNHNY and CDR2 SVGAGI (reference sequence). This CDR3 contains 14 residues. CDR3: CASSYHSTGNGYTF. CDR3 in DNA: TGTGCCAGCAGTTACCATTCGACAGGGAATGGCTACACCTTC.

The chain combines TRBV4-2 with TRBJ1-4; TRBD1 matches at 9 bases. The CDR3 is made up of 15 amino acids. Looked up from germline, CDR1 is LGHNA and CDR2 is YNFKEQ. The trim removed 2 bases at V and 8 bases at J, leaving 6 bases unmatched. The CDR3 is CASSQKPGQGEKLFF. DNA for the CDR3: TGTGCCAGCAGCCAAAAGCCGGGACAGGGAGAAAAACTGTTTTTT.

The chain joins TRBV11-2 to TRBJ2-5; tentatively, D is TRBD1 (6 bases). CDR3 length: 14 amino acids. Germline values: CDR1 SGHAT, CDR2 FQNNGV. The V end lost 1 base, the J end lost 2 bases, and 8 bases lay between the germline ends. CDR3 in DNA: TGTGCCAGCAGCTTAGGACAGGAGCAAGAGACCCAGTACTTC. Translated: CASSLGQEQETQYF.

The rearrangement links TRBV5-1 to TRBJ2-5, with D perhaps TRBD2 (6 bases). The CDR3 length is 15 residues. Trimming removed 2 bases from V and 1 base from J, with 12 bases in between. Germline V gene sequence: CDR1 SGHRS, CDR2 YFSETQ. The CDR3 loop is CASSFAGTLQETQYF. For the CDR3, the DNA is TGCGCCAGCAGCTTTGCGGGGACGCTCCAAGAGACCCAGTACTTC.

The CDR3 DNA is TGTGCCAGCAGTGTGACTAGCGGGAGAATAGTTGAGCAGTTCTTC. Translating it yields CASSVTSGRIVEQFF. The chain has TRBV28 and TRBJ2-1; TRBD2 agrees at 12 bases. After removal of 5 bases from V and 9 bases from J, the junction contained 8 bases not matched to a gene. CDR3 size: 15 residues. Germline loops: CDR1 MDHEN, CDR2 SYDVKM. The full variable domain, rest sourced from reference TRBV28 and TRBJ2-1, is DVKVTQSSRYLVKRTGEKVFLECVQDMDHENMFWYRQDPGLGLRLIYFSYDVKMKEKGDIPEGYSVSREKKERFSLILESASTNQTSMYLCASSVTSGRIVEQFFGPGTRLTVL.

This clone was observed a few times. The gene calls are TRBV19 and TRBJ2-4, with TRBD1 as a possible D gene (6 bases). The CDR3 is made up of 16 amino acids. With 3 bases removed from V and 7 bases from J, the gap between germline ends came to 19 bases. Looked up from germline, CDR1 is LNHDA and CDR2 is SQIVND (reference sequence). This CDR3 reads CASSIILGHRENIQYF. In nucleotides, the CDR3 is TGTGCCAGTAGTATCATCTTAGGTCACAGGGAGAACATTCAGTACTTC. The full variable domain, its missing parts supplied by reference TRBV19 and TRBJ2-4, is DGGITQSPKYLFRKEGQNVTLSCEQNLNHDAMYWYRQDPGQGLRLIYYSQIVNDFQKGDIAEGYSVSREKKESFPLTVTSAQKNPTAFYLCASSIILGHRENIQYFGAGTRLSVL.

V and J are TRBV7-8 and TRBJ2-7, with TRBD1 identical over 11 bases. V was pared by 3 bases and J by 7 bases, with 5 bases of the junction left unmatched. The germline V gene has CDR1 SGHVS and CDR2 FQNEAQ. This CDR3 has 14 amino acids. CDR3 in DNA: TGTGCCAGCAGCTTGGGACAGGGGGTCAGGGAGCAGTACTTC. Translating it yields CASSLGQGVREQYF.

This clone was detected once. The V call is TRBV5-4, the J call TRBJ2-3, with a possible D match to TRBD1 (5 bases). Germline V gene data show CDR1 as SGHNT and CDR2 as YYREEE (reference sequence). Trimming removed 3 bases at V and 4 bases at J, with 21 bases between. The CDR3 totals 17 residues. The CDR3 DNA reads TGTGCCAGCAGCTCTCCGACTGGGGCCACGGAACCAGATACGCAGTATTTT. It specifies CASSSPTGATEPDTQYF.

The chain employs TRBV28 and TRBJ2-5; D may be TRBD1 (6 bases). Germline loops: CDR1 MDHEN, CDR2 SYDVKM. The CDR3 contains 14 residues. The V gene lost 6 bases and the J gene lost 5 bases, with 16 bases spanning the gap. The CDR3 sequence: CASSKGDIFETQYF. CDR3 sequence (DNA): TGTGCCAGCAGCAAAGGGGACATCTTTGAGACCCAGTACTTC.

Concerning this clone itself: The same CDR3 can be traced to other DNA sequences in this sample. CDR3 sequence: CASSQREGSYEQYF. DNA of the CDR3: TGCGCCAGCAGCCAACGGGAGGGATCCTACGAGCAGTACTTC. The chain recombines TRBV4-1 with TRBJ2-7, with TRBD2 matching 8 bases. The CDR3 covers 14 residues. Germline CDR1 and CDR2: MGHRA and YSYEKL. J gave up 1 base and V 2 bases, and 1 base lay outside the gene matches.

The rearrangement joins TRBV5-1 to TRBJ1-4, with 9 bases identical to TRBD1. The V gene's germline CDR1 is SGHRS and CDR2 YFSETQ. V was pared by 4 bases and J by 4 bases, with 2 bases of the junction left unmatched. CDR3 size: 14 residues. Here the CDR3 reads CASSRDRVNEKLFF. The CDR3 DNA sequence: TGCGCCAGCAGCAGGGACAGGGTTAATGAAAAACTGTTTTTT.

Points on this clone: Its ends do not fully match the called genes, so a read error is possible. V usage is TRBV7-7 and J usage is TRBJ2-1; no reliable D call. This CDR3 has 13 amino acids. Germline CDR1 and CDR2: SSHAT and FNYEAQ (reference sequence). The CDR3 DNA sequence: TGTGCTAGCAGCTCTGAGATATACAATGAGCAGTTCTTC. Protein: CASSSEIYNEQFF.

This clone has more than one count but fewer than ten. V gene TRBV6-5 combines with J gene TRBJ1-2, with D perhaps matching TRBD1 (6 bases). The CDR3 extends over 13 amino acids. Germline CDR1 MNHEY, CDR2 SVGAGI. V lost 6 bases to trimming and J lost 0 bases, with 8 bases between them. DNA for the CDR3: TGTGCCAGCAGGGACAGCGCTAACTATGGCTACACCTTC. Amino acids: CASRDSANYGYTF.

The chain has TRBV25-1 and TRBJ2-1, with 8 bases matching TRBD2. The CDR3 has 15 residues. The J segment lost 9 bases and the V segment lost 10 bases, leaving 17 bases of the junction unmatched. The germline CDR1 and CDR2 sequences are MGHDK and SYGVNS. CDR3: CATQTAGLASAEQFF. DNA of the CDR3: TGTGCCACTCAAACTGCCGGACTAGCTTCGGCTGAGCAGTTCTTC.

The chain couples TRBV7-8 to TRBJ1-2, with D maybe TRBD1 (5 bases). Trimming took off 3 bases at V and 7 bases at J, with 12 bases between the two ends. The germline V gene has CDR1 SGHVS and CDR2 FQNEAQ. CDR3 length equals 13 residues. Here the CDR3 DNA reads TGTGCCAGCAGCTTTCCAGGGTGGGGTGGCTACACCTTC. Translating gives CASSFPGWGGYTF.

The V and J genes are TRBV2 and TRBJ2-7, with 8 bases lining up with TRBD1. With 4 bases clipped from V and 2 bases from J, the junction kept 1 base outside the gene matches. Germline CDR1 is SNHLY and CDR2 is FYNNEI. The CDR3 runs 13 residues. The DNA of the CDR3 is TGTGCCAGCAGTGCGACAGGGGCCTACGAGCAGTACTTC. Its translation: CASSATGAYEQYF.

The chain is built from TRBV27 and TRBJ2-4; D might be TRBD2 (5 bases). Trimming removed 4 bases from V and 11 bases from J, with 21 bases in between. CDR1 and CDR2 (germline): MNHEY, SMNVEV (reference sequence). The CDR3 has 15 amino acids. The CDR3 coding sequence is TGTGCCAGCAGTTCGCTAACGGGATTGCTAAATCTTCAGTACTTC. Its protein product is CASSSLTGLLNLQYF.